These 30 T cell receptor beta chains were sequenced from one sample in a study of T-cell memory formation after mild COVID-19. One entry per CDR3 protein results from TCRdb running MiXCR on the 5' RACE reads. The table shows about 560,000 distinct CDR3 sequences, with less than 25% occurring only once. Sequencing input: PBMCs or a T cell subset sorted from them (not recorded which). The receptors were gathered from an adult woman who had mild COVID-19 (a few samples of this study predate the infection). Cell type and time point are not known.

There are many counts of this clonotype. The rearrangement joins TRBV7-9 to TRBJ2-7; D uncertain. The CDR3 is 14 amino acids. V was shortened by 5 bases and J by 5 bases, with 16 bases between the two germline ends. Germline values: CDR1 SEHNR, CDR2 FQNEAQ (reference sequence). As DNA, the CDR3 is TGTGCCAGCAGCCCGAGTGTCGGACGGGACGAGCAGTACTTC. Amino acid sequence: CASSPSVGRDEQYF.

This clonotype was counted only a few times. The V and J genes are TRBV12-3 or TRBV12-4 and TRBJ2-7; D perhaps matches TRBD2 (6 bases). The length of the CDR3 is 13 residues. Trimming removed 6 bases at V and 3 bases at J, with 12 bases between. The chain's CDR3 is CASSFWGGYEQYF. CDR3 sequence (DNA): TGTGCCAGCAGCTTTTGGGGAGGCTACGAGCAGTACTTC.

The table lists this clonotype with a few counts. In DNA form, the CDR3 reads TGCGCCAGCAGCTTGCCCCCACCTGCTACGCAGTATTTT. It encodes CASSLPPPATQYF. V usage is TRBV5-1 and J usage is TRBJ2-3; D remains ambiguous. V was trimmed by 1 base and J by 8 bases, leaving 11 bases between them. This CDR3 comprises 13 residues. Germline V CDR1 and CDR2: SGHRS, YFSETQ.

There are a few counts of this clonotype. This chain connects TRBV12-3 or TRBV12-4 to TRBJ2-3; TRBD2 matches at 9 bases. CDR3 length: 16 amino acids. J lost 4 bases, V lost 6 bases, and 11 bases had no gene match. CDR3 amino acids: CASSRRGAGGADTQYF. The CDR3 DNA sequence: TGTGCCAGCAGCCGTCGGGGAGCGGGAGGTGCAGATACGCAGTATTTT.

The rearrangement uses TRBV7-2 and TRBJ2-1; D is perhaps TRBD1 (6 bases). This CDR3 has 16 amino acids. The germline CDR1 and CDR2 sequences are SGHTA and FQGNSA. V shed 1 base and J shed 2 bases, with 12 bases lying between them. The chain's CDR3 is CASSLGGRGPYNEQFF. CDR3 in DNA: TGTGCCAGCAGCTTAGGTGGCAGGGGTCCCTACAATGAGCAGTTCTTC.

The CDR3 spells CSATRVPYGYTF. In DNA form, the CDR3 reads TGCAGTGCGACCAGGGTCCCCTATGGCTACACCTTC. V is TRBV20-1 and J is TRBJ1-2; TRBD1 might be the D (5 bases). The V gene lost 6 bases and the J gene lost 4 bases, with 12 bases spanning the gap. CDR3 length: 12 residues. Germline CDR1 is DFQATT and CDR2 is SNEGSKA (reference sequence).

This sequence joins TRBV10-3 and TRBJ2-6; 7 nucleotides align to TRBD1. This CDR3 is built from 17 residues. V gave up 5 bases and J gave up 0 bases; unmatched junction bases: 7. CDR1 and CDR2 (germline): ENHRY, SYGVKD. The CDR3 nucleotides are TGTGCCATCAGTCTGGCGACAGGGACCTCTGGGGCCAACGTCCTGACTTTC. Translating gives CAISLATGTSGANVLTF.

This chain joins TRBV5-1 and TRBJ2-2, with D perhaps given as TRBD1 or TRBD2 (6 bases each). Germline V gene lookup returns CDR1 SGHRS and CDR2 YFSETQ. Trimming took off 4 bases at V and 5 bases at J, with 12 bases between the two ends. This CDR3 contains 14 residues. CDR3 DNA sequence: TGCGCCAGCAGCGGGGGGACACTTACCGGGGAGCTGTTTTTT. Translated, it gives CASSGGTLTGELFF.

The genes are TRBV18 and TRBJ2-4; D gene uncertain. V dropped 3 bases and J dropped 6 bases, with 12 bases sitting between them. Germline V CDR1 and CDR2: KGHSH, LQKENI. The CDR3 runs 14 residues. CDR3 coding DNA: TGTGCCAGCTCACCTTCAGATAGTAGAAACATTCAGTACTTC. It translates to CASSPSDSRNIQYF.

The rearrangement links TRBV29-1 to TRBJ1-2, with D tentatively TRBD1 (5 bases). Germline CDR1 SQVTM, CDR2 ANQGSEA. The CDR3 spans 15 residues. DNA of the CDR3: TGCAGGCCTCGGGACGCCCCTGGGGCTAACTATGGCTACACCTTC. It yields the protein CRPRDAPGANYGYTF.

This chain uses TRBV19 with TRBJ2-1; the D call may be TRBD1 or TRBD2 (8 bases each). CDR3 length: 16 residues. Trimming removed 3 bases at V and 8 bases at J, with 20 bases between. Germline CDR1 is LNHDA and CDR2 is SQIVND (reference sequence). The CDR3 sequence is CASSIWTGTRGYEQFF. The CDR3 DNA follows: TGTGCCAGTAGTATTTGGACAGGGACTAGAGGTTATGAGCAGTTCTTC. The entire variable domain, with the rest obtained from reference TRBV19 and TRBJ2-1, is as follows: DGGITQSPKYLFRKEGQNVTLSCEQNLNHDAMYWYRQDPGQGLRLIYYSQIVNDFQKGDIAEGYSVSREKKESFPLTVTSAQKNPTAFYLCASSIWTGTRGYEQFFGPGTRLTVL.

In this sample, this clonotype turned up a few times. The CDR3 coding sequence is TGTGCCAGCAGCCCCCCCCAAGGGGAAAATACTGAAGCTTTCTTT. Translation: CASSPPQGENTEAFF. The genes are TRBV5-4 and TRBJ1-1; D possibly corresponds to TRBD1 (5 bases). The germline gives CDR1 SGHNT, CDR2 YYREEE (reference sequence). The CDR3 has 15 amino acids. V was cut by 4 bases and J by 5 bases, with 18 bases left in between.

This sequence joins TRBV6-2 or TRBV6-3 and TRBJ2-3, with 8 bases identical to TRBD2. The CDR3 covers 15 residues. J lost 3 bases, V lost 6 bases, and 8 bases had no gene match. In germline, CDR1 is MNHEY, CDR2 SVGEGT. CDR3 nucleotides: TGTGCCAGCAGCCGCGAGCGGGAGCCTACAGATACGCAGTATTTT. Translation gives CASSREREPTDTQYF.

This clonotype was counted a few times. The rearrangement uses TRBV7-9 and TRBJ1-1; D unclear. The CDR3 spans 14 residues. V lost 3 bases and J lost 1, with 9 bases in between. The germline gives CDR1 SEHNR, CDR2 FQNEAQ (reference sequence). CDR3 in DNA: TGTGCCAGCAGCTTTCATGGGCCGAACACTGAAGCTTTCTTT. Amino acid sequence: CASSFHGPNTEAFF.

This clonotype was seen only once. The CDR3 here is CASSLAGALRNEQFF. CDR3 sequence (DNA): TGTGCCAGCAGCTTAGCGGGTGCCCTGCGGAATGAGCAGTTCTTC. The rearrangement links TRBV7-6 to TRBJ2-1, with no clear D. Trimming pared 0 bases from V and 7 bases from J, leaving 13 bases between. This CDR3 has 15 amino acids. Germline V gene lookup returns CDR1 SGHVS and CDR2 FNYEAQ.

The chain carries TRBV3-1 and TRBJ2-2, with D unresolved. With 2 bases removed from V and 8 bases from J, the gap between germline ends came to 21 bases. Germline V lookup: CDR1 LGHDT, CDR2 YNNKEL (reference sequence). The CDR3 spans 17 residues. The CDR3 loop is CASSQYDRPQSGGELFF. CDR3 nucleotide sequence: TGTGCCAGCAGCCAATATGATCGGCCCCAGTCTGGAGGGGAGCTGTTTTTT.

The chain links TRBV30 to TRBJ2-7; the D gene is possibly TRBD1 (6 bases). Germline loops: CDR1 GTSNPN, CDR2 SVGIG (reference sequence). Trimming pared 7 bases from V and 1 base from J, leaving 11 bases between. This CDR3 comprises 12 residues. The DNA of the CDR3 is TGTGCCTTCAGAGGGGGATCCTACGAGCAGTACTTC. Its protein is CAFRGGSYEQYF.

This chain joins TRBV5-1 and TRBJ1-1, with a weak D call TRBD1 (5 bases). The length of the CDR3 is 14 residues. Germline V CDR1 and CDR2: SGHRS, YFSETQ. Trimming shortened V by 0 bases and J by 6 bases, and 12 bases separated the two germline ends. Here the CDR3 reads CASSLEGRRAEAFF. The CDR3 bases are TGCGCCAGCAGCTTGGAGGGGAGGAGGGCTGAAGCTTTCTTT.

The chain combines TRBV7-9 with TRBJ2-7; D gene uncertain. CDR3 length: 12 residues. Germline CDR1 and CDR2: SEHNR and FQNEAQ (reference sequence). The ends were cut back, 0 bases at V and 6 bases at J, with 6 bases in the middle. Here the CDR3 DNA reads TGTGCCAGCAGCTTAGCGTCACGCGAGCAGTACTTC. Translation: CASSLASREQYF.

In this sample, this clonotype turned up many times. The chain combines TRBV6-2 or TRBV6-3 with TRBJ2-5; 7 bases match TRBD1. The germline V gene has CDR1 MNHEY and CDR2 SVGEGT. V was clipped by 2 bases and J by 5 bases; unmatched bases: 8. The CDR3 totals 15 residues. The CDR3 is CASSYTGTAAETQYF. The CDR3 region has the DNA TGTGCCAGCAGTTACACCGGGACAGCCGCGGAGACCCAGTACTTC.

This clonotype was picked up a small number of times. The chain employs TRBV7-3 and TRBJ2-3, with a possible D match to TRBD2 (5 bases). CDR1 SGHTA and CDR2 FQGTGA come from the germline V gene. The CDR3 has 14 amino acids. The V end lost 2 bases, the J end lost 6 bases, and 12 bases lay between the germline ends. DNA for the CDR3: TGTGCCAGCAGCTTAGCGGACCAGCGGGATACGCAGTATTTT. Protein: CASSLADQRDTQYF.

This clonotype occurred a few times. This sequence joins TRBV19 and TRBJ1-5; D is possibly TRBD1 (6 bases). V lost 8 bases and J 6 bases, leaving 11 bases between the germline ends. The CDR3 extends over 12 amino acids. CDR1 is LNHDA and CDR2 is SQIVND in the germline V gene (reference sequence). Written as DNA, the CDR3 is TGTGCCAGTGGGTGGACAGCTCAGCCCCAGCATTTT. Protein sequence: CASGWTAQPQHF.

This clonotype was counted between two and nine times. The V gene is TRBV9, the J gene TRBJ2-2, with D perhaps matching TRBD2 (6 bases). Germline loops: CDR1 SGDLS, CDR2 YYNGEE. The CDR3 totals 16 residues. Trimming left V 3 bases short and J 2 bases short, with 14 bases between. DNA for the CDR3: TGTGCCAGCAGCGAGTACGGGAGTTCAAACACCGGGGAGCTGTTTTTT. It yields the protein CASSEYGSSNTGELFF.

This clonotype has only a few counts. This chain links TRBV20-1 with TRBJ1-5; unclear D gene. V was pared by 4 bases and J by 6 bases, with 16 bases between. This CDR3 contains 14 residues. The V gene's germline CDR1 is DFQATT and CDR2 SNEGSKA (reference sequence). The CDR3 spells CSATPAGDIQPQHF. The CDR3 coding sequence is TGCAGTGCTACCCCCGCGGGAGATATTCAGCCCCAGCATTTT.

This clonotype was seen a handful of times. Written as DNA, the CDR3 is TGCAGTGCTAGCTGGAGGGCTAGCGGGGTAGTCGATGAGCAGTTCTTC. Amino acids: CSASWRASGVVDEQFF. J is TRBJ2-1 and V is TRBV20-1; 9 bases map to TRBD2. Trimming took 3 bases from V and 8 from J; bases not matched to a gene: 14. Germline CDR1 is DFQATT and CDR2 is SNEGSKA (reference sequence). This CDR3 comprises 16 residues.

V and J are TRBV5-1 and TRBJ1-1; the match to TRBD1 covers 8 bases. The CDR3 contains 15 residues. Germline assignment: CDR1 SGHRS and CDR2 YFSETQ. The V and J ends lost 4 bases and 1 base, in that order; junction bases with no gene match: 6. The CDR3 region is CASSDGTGPNTEAFF. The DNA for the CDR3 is TGCGCCAGCAGCGATGGGACAGGCCCGAACACTGAAGCTTTCTTT. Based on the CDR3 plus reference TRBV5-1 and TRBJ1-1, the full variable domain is KAGVTQTPRYLIKTRGQQVTLSCSPISGHRSVSWYQQTPGQGLQFLFEYFSETQRNKGNFPGRFSGRQFSNSRSEMNVSTLELGDSALYLCASSDGTGPNTEAFFGQGTRLTVV.

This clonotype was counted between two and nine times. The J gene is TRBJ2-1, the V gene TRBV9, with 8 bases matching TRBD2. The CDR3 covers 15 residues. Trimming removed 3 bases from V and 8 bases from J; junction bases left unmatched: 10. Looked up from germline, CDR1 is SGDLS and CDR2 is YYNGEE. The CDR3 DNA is TGTGCCAGCAGCGCGGCGGGGGGCCGAGGGTATGAGCAGTTCTTC. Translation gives CASSAAGGRGYEQFF.

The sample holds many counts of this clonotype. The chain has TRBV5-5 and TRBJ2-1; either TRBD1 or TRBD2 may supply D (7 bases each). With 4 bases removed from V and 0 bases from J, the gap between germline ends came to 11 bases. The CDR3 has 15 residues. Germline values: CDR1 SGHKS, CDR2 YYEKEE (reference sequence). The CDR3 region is CASSRGDSSYNEQFF. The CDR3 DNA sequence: TGTGCCAGCAGCCGGGGGGACAGCTCCTACAATGAGCAGTTCTTC.

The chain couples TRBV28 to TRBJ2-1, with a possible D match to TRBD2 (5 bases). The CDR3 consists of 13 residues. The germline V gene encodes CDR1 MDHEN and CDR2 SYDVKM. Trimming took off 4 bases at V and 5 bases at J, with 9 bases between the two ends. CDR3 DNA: TGTGCCAGCAGTTCCACTAGGAACAATGAGCAGTTCTTC. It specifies CASSSTRNNEQFF.

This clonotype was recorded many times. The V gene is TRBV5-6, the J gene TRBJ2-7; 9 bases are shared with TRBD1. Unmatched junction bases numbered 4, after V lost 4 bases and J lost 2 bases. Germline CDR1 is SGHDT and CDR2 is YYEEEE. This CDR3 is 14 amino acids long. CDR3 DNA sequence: TGTGCCAGCAGCACCCGACAGGGGGCCTACGAGCAGTACTTC. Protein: CASSTRQGAYEQYF.